These 27 T cell receptor beta chains came from one sample sequenced in a study of blood T cell repertoires in COVID-19. The repertoire was sequenced with immunoSEQ multiplex PCR; TCRdb's copy has only in-frame clones and lacks some. Of approximately 61,000 clones listed, around four fifths were seen once; the top ten hold 5% to 5.5%. Specimen: peripheral blood. These receptors were collected from a man between 65 and 85 years old with acute or convalescent COVID-19.

The gene calls are TRBV10-3 and TRBJ1-3; 8 bases fit TRBD1. In germline, CDR1 is ENHRY, CDR2 SYGVKD. The CDR3 spans 15 residues. J gave up 3 bases and V 6 bases, and 7 bases lay outside the gene matches. CDR3 in amino acids: CAIRGDRGGGNTIYF. DNA for the CDR3: TGTGCCATCAGGGGAGACAGGGGTGGTGGAAACACCATATATTTT.

The chain is built from TRBV4-1 and TRBJ2-1, with D hard to call. CDR3 length: 16 amino acids. With 2 bases removed from V and 6 bases from J, the gap between germline ends came to 17 bases. CDR1 and CDR2 (germline): MGHRA, YSYEKL. The CDR3 DNA follows: TGCGCCAGCAGCCAAAGTCCCCCCGACCGGAGCAATGAGCAGTTCTTC. This codes for CASSQSPPDRSNEQFF.

This clone showed up just once. The chain couples TRBV2 to TRBJ2-1; 13 nucleotides align to TRBD2. The V segment lost 4 bases and the J segment 9 bases; nucleotides outside the gene matches: 0. Germline lookup yields CDR1 SNHLY and CDR2 FYNNEI. CDR3 length: 13 residues. This CDR3 is CASSGTSGGEQFF. The CDR3, as DNA: TGTGCCAGCAGTGGGACTAGCGGGGGTGAGCAGTTCTTC.

The chain employs TRBV6-5 and TRBJ1-3, with D uncertain. Per the germline V gene, CDR1 is MNHEY and CDR2 is SVGAGI. The CDR3 is 14 residues long. The germline V and J ends were trimmed by 7 bases and 1 base, with 11 bases remaining between them. The CDR3 DNA follows: TGTGCCAGCACGGCTTCCAGGTCTGGAAACACCATATATTTT. Amino acid sequence: CASTASRSGNTIYF.

The chain is built from TRBV7-6 and TRBJ1-4, with D uncertain. Germline CDR1 and CDR2: SGHVS and FNYEAQ. The CDR3 is 16 residues long. V gave up 5 bases and J gave up 3 bases, with 16 bases separating them. CDR3 bases: TGTGCCAGCAGCCCCCTGATTACGGAGGCTAATGAAAAACTGTTTTTT. It specifies CASSPLITEANEKLFF.

The CDR3 protein is CASSLAGETRYNEQFF. Written as DNA, the CDR3 is TGTGCCAGCAGCTTAGCGGGGGAGACTAGATACAATGAGCAGTTCTTC. This chain joins TRBV13 and TRBJ2-1, with TRBD2 as a possible D gene (6 bases). The CDR3 extends over 16 amino acids. The V gene's germline CDR1 is PRHDT and CDR2 FYEKMQ (reference sequence). Trimming took 1 base from V and 4 from J, leaving 14 bases between them.

The rearrangement links TRBV5-1 to TRBJ2-7, with TRBD2 matching 7 bases. The CDR3 totals 16 residues. Germline CDR1 reads SGHRS; CDR2 reads YFSETQ. With 4 bases clipped from V and 0 bases from J, the junction kept 10 bases outside the gene matches. CDR3 amino acids: CASSRGEAGDSYEQYF. CDR3 coding DNA: TGCGCCAGCAGCAGGGGAGAGGCGGGGGACTCCTACGAGCAGTACTTC.

The gene calls are TRBV5-1 and TRBJ2-6; D might be TRBD1 (6 bases). The germline gives CDR1 SGHRS, CDR2 YFSETQ. The CDR3 sequence is 16 residues long. Trimming stripped 4 bases from V and 0 bases from J, with 11 bases between. The CDR3 here is CASSAGQSSGANVLTF. DNA for the CDR3: TGCGCCAGCAGCGCCGGACAGAGCTCTGGGGCCAACGTCCTGACTTTC.

The chain couples TRBV19 to TRBJ1-2; tentatively, D is TRBD1 (5 bases). Trimming removed 5 bases at V and 0 bases at J, with 7 bases between. The CDR3 covers 13 residues. CDR1 and CDR2 (germline): LNHDA, SQIVND (reference sequence). CDR3 region: CASSYRSNYGYTF. For the CDR3, the DNA is TGTGCCAGTAGTTACAGGTCTAACTATGGCTACACCTTC.

J is TRBJ1-1 and V is TRBV5-6; D is undetermined. Trimming shortened V by 0 bases and J by 5 bases, and 5 bases separated the two germline ends. The CDR3 loop spans 12 amino acids. Germline V CDR1 and CDR2: SGHDT, YYEEEE. CDR3: CASSLVSTEAFF. CDR3 DNA: TGTGCCAGCAGCTTGGTCTCTACTGAAGCTTTCTTT.

This sequence joins TRBV5-4 and TRBJ2-4, with 11 bases matching TRBD2. Germline CDR1 and CDR2: SGHNT and YYREEE (reference sequence). CDR3 size: 14 residues. V was pared by 4 bases and J by 6 bases, with 3 bases of the junction left unmatched. CDR3 nucleotide sequence: TGTGCCAGCAGCCACCTAGCGGGGGGAAACATTCAGTACTTC. Translated: CASSHLAGGNIQYF.

The rearrangement uses TRBV5-6 and TRBJ2-1, with TRBD1 identical over 10 bases. Germline CDR1 and CDR2: SGHDT and YYEEEE. V trimming: 3 bases; J trimming: 9 bases; junction bases outside the gene matches: 15. The length of the CDR3 is 17 residues. The CDR3 DNA reads TGTGCCAGCAGCTCCTTTTCCAGGACAGGGGGACGAGGTGAGCAGTTCTTC. Residues: CASSSFSRTGGRGEQFF.

The V call is TRBV27, the J call TRBJ1-5, with 7 bases lining up with TRBD1. Trimming at V came to 3 bases and at J to 6 bases, leaving 5 bases not matched to a gene. Germline CDR1 reads MNHEY; CDR2 reads SMNVEV (reference sequence). This CDR3 region has 14 residues. The CDR3, as DNA: TGTGCCAGCAGTTTTAACCAGGGGGGTCAGCCCCAGCATTTT. This gives the protein CASSFNQGGQPQHF.

V gene TRBV6-5 combines with J gene TRBJ2-2; D possibly corresponds to TRBD2 (6 bases). This CDR3 region has 13 residues. Germline V gene lookup returns CDR1 MNHEY and CDR2 SVGAGI. Trimming removed 6 bases from V and 9 bases from J, with 14 bases in between. CDR3 in DNA: TGTGCCAGCAGCCTGGACTACAGATGGGAGCTGTTTTTT. This translates into CASSLDYRWELFF.

This sequence joins TRBV20-1 and TRBJ1-5; 7 bases agree with TRBD1. Germline CDR1 reads DFQATT; CDR2 reads SNEGSKA (reference sequence). The CDR3 runs to 14 residues. Trimming took 3 bases from V and 7 from J; bases not matched to a gene: 9. CDR3 in amino acids: CSASTRGKGQPQHF. In DNA form, the CDR3 reads TGCAGTGCTAGTACCAGGGGGAAGGGGCAGCCCCAGCATTTT.

J is TRBJ1-4 and V is TRBV2; perhaps TRBD1 as D (6 bases). The CDR3 has 12 residues. From germline, CDR1 is SNHLY and CDR2 FYNNEI. V was trimmed by 11 bases and J by 10 bases, leaving 17 bases between them. The CDR3 region is CAGSGEVAKLFF. As DNA, the CDR3 is TGTGCCGGCTCAGGGGAAGTGGCAAAACTGTTTTTT. Full variable domain (remainder filled in from reference TRBV2 and TRBJ1-4): EPEVTQTPSHQVTQMGQEVILRCVPISNHLYFYWYRQILGQKVEFLVSFYNNEISEKSEIFDDQFSVERPDGSNFTLKIRSTKLEDSAMYFCAGSGEVAKLFFGSGTQLSVL.

The gene calls are TRBV29-1 and TRBJ1-2, with 11 bases aligning to TRBD1. The germline gives CDR1 SQVTM, CDR2 ANQGSEA. J lost 2 bases, V lost 6 bases, and 2 bases had no gene match. This CDR3 comprises 13 residues. CDR3 nucleotides: TGCAGCGTCGGGACAGGGGGGAACTATGGCTACACCTTC. Translating gives CSVGTGGNYGYTF.

This clone came up once. Written as DNA, the CDR3 is TGTGCCAGCAGGAGAGACAGTTCTTCCTCCTACGAGCAGTACTTC. Translation: CASRRDSSSSYEQYF. The chain uses TRBV2 and TRBJ2-7; maybe TRBD1 (5 bases). Per germline, CDR1 SNHLY and CDR2 FYNNEI. Deletions cut 6 bases from V and 0 bases from J, with 15 bases between. The length of the CDR3 is 15 residues. The whole variable domain, remainder taken from reference TRBV2 and TRBJ2-7, is EPEVTQTPSHQVTQMGQEVILRCVPISNHLYFYWYRQILGQKVEFLVSFYNNEISEKSEIFDDQFSVERPDGSNFTLKIRSTKLEDSAMYFCASRRDSSSSYEQYFGPGTRLTVT.

The chain links TRBV11-2 to TRBJ2-2; possibly TRBD1 for D (6 bases). V shed 5 bases and J shed 6 bases, with 16 bases lying between them. The V gene's germline CDR1 is SGHAT and CDR2 FQNNGV. This CDR3 is 15 amino acids long. The CDR3, as DNA: TGTGCCAGCAGCCCCGGGACAAGGCTCTCCGGGGAGCTGTTTTTT. The encoded protein is CASSPGTRLSGELFF.

This clone was recorded a few times. This chain uses TRBV14 with TRBJ2-1; 7 positions match TRBD1. CDR1 and CDR2 from the germline V gene are SGHDN and FVKESK. This CDR3 region has 19 residues. V dropped 1 base and J dropped 4; count of bases not matched to a gene: 16. For the CDR3, the DNA is TGTGCCAGCAGCCAAGGACAGGGAACGGTAAAGGGGTATTACAATGAGCAGTTCTTC. Encoded protein: CASSQGQGTVKGYYNEQFF.

The chain recombines TRBV6-5 with TRBJ1-2; 8 bases match TRBD1. Germline-derived CDR1 and CDR2 are MNHEY and SVGAGI. This CDR3 has 14 amino acids. V trimming: 6 bases; J trimming: 6 bases; junction bases outside the gene matches: 9. CDR3: CASRRIQGEDGYTF. CDR3 DNA: TGTGCCAGCAGAAGAATACAGGGGGAGGATGGCTACACCTTC.

The chain recombines TRBV15 with TRBJ2-2; the match to TRBD2 covers 7 bases. Looked up from germline, CDR1 is LNHNV and CDR2 is YYDKDF (reference sequence). V dropped 4 bases and J dropped 5; count of bases not matched to a gene: 16. This CDR3 contains 18 residues. This chain's CDR3 is CATSKPGGARGPTGELFF. The CDR3 DNA sequence: TGTGCCACCAGCAAGCCGGGGGGAGCCCGCGGCCCAACCGGGGAGCTGTTTTTT.

The CDR3 protein is CASLGQGRNEQFF. CDR3 bases: TGTGCCAGCTTAGGACAGGGGCGGAATGAGCAGTTCTTC. The rearrangement joins TRBV27 to TRBJ2-1, with 9 bases that match TRBD1. The CDR3 has 13 residues. Looked up from germline, CDR1 is MNHEY and CDR2 is SMNVEV (reference sequence). The V segment lost 8 bases and the J segment 7 bases; nucleotides outside the gene matches: 6.

The chain employs TRBV27 and TRBJ1-1, with D maybe TRBD1 (6 bases). Germline assignment: CDR1 MNHEY and CDR2 SMNVEV (reference sequence). The V end was cut by 7 bases, the J end by 1 base, with 19 bases between. The CDR3 runs to 16 residues. CDR3 in amino acids: CASTLGTTKGNTEAFF. CDR3 DNA: TGTGCCAGCACCCTAGGGACAACTAAGGGGAACACTGAAGCTTTCTTT.

This chain uses TRBV18 with TRBJ1-3, with a tentative D call TRBD1 (5 bases). CDR1 KGHSH and CDR2 LQKENI come from the germline V gene. CDR3 size: 15 residues. The V and J ends lost 6 bases and 0 bases respectively, with 12 bases between them. The CDR3 spells CASSVGGFSGNTIYF. The CDR3, as DNA: TGTGCCAGCTCCGTCGGGGGGTTCTCTGGAAACACCATATATTTT.

The V and J genes are TRBV10-1 and TRBJ2-5, with D possibly TRBD1 on 5 matching bases. Germline assignment: CDR1 WNHNN and CDR2 SYGVQD (reference sequence). The CDR3 is 13 residues long. V was clipped by 3 bases and J by 3 bases, with 8 bases between them. The CDR3 region has the DNA TGCGCCAGCAGTGAAGGACACAAAGAGACCCAGTACTTC. It is translated as CASSEGHKETQYF.

This clone was seen a handful of times. CDR3 DNA: TGCGCCAGCAGTCCCCAGGGGGCGCGTAGCAATCAGCCCCAGCATTTT. Protein product: CASSPQGARSNQPQHF. The gene calls are TRBV23-1 and TRBJ1-5; 8 nucleotides line up with TRBD1. TRBV23-1 has ORF status, its function being uncertain. The CDR3 is 16 residues long. The junction had 5 bases not matched to a gene; V was cut back by 4 bases and J by 0 bases.